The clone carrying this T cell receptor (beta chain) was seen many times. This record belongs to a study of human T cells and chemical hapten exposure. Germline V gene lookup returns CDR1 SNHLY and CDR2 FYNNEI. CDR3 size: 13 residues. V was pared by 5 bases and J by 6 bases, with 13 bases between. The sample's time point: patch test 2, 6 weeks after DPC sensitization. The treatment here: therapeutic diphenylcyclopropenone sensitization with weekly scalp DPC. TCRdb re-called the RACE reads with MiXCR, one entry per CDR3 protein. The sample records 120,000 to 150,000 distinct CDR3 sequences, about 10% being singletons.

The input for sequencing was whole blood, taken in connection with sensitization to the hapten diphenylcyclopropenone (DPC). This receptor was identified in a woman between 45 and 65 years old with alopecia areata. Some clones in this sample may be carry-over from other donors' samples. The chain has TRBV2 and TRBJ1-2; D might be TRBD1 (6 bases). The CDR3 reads CASSINRAHGYTF. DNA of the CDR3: TGTGCCAGCAGTATAAACAGGGCCCATGGCTACACCTTC.